This TCR beta chain was obtained from a study of cytomegalovirus exposure and HLA in healthy donors. Study-level information: Some 200 million T cells yielded 120 million or so unique TCR beta sequences, as an earlier analysis found. In terms of ancestry, the Caucasian-associated cluster contained roughly 81% of the approximately 400 genotyped donors. Study findings and constraints: A previous analysis found most TCR beta V segments productive roughly 87% or roughly 30% of the time. There were about 160 TCR beta chains listed as cytomegalovirus-associated.

The PCR made use of 60 Vbeta and 13 Jbeta primers. Using immunoSEQ multiplex PCR, the repertoire was profiled, and TCRdb retains in-frame clones only, with some absent. The repertoire holds 90,000 to 120,000 clones, with about 75% as singletons. This clone was seen more than once but under ten times. Its specificity is unknown. The sequencing input was PBMCs. The TCR sequence derives from a woman aged 18 to 35 in good health and CMV-seropositive.

The CDR3 protein is CAARRAVTDTQYF. The CDR3 nucleotides are TGCGCCGCAAGGCGGGCCGTCACAGATACGCAGTATTTT. V is TRBV10-1 and J is TRBJ2-3; a possible D gene is TRBD2 (5 bases). CDR3 size: 13 residues. Germline CDR1 and CDR2: WNHNN and SYGVQD (reference sequence). Trimming removed 11 bases from V and 2 bases from J, with 14 bases in between.